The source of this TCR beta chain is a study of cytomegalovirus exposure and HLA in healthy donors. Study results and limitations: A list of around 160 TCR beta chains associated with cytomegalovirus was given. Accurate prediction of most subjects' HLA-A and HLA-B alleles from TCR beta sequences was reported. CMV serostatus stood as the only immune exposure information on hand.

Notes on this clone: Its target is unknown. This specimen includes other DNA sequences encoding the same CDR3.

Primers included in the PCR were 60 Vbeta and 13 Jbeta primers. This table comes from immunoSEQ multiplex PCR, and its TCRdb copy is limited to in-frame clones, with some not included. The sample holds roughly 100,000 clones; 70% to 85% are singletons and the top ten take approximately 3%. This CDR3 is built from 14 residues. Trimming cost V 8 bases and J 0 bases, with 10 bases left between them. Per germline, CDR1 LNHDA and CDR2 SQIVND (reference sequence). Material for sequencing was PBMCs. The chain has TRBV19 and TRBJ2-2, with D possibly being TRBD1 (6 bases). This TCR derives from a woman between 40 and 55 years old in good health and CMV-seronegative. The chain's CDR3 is CASLRTANTGELFF. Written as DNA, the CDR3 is TGTGCCAGTCTACGGACAGCGAACACCGGGGAGCTGTTTTTT.